The clone carrying this T cell receptor beta chain was counted only a few times. Its specificity is unknown. The CDR3 contains 15 residues. Unmatched junction bases numbered 6, after V lost 4 bases and J lost 6 bases. Germline-derived CDR1 and CDR2 are SGHNT and YYREEE (reference sequence). These data belong to a study of CD8 T cells in ankylosing spondylitis. Study results and caveats: For ankylosing spondylitis blood, a TCR beta motif of 7 or 8 highly homologous variants appeared characteristic.

Researchers built TCR beta libraries using quantitative 5'-RACE with molecular barcodes. Using its own MiXCR run on the 5' RACE reads, TCRdb lists one record per CDR3 protein. The sample consists of around 150,000 distinct CDR3 sequences, 7% to 8% of them appearing once. Input material: blood, either unsorted or a sorted T cell fraction (not recorded which). The sequence derives from a female donor with ankylosing spondylitis or in good health (not recorded which). The chain joins TRBV5-4 to TRBJ2-2; the match to TRBD1 covers 10 bases. This CDR3 reads CASSTRTGGPGELFF. The DNA of the CDR3 is TGTGCCAGCAGCACCCGGACAGGGGGTCCCGGGGAGCTGTTTTTT.